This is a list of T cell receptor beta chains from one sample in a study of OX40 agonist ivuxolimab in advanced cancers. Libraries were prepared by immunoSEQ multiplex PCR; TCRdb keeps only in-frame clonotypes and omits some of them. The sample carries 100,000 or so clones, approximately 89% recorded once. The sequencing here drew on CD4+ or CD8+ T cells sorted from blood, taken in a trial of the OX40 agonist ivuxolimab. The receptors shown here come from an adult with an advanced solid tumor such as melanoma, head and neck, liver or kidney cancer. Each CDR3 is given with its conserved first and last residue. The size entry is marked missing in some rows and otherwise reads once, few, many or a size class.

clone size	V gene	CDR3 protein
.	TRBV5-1	CASSLGQGANNEQFF
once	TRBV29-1	CSVEDQRGQYF
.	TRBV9	CASSVEPHLGAGNTGELFF
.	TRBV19	CASSMGTGGYGYTF
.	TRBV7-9	CASSSQGTDTQYF
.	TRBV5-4	CASSPGAGEYTEAFF
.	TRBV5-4	CASSFAGSSTDTQYF
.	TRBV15	CATSRAQGARFF
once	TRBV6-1	CASTTGSGNTIYF
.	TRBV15	CATSRGGQGYGYTF
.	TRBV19	CASRDPRSSYNEQFF
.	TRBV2	CASSEVHQPQHF
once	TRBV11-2	CASTQGGRSGYTF
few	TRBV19	CASSQRDVNTEAFF
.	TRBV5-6	CASSLSGIRETQYF
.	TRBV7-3	CASSLNPGGFEQFF
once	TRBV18	CASSPGQSNQPQHF
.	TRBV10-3	CAISTDLFEQYF
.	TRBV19	CASNTGGNTEAFF
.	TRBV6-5	CASSSGTVNTEAFF
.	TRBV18	CASSSLPHGGTDTQYF
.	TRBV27	CASSFLGRTEAFF
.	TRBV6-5	CASSQGRIRYTEAFF
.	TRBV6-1	CASIETGGGQPQHF
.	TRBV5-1	CASSLGETGTYEQYF
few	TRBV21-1	CASVERDREHF
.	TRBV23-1	CATPSGGGRNTEAFF
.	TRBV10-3	CAISKGLGEDTQYF
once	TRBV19	CASSFNRYEQYF
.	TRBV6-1	CASRETSGVYEQYF
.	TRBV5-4	CASSLDGTESYEQYF
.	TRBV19	CASRVVGQGTGELFF
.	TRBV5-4	CASSLEGGTLYNEQFF
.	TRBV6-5	CASSYSNLGRDGYTF
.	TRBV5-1	CASSVHRGLQSEQYF
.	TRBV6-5	CASSLDRVNTEAFF
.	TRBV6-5	CASSYARVTSYEQYF
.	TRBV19	CASRLEPGLYGYTF
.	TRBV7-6	CASSLVGGSGRRYDNEQFF
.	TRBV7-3	CASSETPPTILSGANVLTF
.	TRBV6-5	CASRMGLAGTGELFF
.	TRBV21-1	CASSRGREQFF
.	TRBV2	CASKAPAHDTQYF
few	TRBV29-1	CSVVEGAATYEQYF
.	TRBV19	CASSTPTSGRYTGELFF
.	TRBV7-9	CASSLAGQGREQYF
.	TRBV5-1	CASRVGLRDGSYGYTF
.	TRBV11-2	CASSPHMTSRITDTQYF
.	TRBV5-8	CASSFPGTGPYGYTF
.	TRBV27	CASSLSPGNQPQHF
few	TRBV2	CASSEAGGTEAFF
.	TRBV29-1	CSVDGGGQETQYF
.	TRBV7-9	CASSLGRGSKNIQYF
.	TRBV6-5	CATQAGGFTDTQYF
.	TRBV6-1	CASSPQGKWETQYF
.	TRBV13	CASSRGNYGYTF
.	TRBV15	CATRRDRGSGGYTF